The clone carrying this TCR beta chain was seen more than once but under ten times. Its specificity is not known. Deletions cut 0 bases from V and 1 base from J, with 13 bases between. Germline V CDR1 and CDR2: SGDLS, YYNGEE. This CDR3 comprises 16 residues. These data are taken from a study of T cells in Graves' hyperthyroidism and ophthalmopathy. Across the whole study: Sampling of peripheral blood happened at initial diagnosis, prior to any treatment. Study results and caveats: The majority of expanded thyroid clonotypes above 0.001 also appeared in blood. Ophthalmopathy was distinguished from stable hyperthyroidism by 13 V-J signatures.

Patients were excluded for uncontrolled infection, other autoimmune disease, pregnancy or lactation. TCR beta CDR3 region amplification was performed from RNA transcripts. The HTBI primer set served for first-round RT-PCR of the TCR CDR3. TCRdb passed the multiplex PCR reads through MiXCR, listing each CDR3 protein once. The repertoire has about 840,000 distinct CDR3 sequences, 38% of them found once; the top ten carry about 9%. The chain recombines TRBV9 with TRBJ2-5; a possible D gene is TRBD1 (6 bases). The clonotype was recovered from a man aged 18 to 35 with Graves' hyperthyroidism. Material for sequencing was blood. The CDR3 nucleotides read TGTGCCAGCAGCGTAGGAACCACAGGGACCCAAGAGACCCAGTACTTC. Its translation: CASSVGTTGTQETQYF.